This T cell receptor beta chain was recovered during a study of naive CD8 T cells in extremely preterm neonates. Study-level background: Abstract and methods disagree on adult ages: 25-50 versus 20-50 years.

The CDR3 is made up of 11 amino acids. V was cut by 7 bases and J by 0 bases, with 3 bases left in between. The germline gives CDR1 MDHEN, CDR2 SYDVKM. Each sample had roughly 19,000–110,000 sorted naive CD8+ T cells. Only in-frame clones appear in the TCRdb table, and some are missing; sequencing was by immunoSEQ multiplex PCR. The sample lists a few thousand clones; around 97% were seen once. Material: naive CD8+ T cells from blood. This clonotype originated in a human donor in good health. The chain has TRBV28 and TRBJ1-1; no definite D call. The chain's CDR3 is CASTVNTEAFF. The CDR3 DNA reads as TGTGCCAGCACGGTGAACACTGAAGCTTTCTTT.